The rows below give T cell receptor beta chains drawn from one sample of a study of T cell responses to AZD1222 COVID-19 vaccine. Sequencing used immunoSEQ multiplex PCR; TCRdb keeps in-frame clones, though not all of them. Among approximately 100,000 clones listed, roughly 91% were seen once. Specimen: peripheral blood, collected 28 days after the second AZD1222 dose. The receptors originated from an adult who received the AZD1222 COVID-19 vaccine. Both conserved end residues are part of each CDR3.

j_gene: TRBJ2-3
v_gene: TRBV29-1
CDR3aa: CSVEGGDSTDTQYF

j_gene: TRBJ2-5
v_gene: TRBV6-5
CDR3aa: CASSYGTGGLGETQYF

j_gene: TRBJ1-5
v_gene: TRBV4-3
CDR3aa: CASSQDVDGGGLNQPQHF

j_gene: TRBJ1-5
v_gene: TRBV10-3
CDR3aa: CAISVTNQPQHF

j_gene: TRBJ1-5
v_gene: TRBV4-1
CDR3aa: CASSQDWQSGQPQHF

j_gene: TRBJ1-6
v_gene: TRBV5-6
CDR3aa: CASSLPGSYNSPLHF

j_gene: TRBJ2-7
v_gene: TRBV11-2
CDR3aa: CASSLGPGYEQYF

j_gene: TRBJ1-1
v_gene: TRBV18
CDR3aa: CASARQGRTTEAFF

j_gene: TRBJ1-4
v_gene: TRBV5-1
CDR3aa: CASNGEGEKLFF

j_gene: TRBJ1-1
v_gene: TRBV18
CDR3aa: CASSPRQGDWTEAFF

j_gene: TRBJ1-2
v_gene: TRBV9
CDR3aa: CASSGGQNGYTF

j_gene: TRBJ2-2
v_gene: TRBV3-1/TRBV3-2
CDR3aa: CASSQGGTDQGGELFF

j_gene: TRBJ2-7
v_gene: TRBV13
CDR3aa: CASSLGLVGGGRFEQYF

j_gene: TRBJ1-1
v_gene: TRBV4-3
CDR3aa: CASSQVGYTEAFF

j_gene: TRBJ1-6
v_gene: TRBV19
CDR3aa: CASKAGGGSPLHF

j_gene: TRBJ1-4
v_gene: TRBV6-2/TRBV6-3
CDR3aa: CASSSTGLGKLFF

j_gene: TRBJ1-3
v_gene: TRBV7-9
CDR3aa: CASPGVGNTIYF

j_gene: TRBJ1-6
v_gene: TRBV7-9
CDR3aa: CASSFFQGDSPLHF

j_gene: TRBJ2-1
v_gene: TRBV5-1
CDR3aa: CASSLDRGPNEQFF

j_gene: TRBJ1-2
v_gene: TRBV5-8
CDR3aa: CASITTEAGRGYTF

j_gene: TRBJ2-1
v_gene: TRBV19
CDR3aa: CASSRGGRGTDEQFF

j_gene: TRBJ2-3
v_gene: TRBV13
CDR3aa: CASSFGGSFTDTQYF

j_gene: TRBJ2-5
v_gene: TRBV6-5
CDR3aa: CASSTGNQETQYF

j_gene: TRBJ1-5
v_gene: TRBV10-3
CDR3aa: CAISRSVQYQPQHF

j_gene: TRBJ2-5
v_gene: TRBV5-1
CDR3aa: CASSRRESETQYF

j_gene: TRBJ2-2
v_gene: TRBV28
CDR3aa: CASVSANTGELFF

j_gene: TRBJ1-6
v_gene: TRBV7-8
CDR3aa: CASSLDDSKYSPLHF

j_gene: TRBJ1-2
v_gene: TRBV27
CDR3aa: CASSPTTSGTGGGYTF

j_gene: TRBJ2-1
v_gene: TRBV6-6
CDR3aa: CASKRDRDSSEQFF

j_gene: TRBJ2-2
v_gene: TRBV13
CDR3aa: CASSSLGVGELFF

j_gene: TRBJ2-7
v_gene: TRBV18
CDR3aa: CASLPSGAYEQYF

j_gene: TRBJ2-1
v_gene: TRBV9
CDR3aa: CASSPGNEQFF

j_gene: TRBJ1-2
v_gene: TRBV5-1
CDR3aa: CASSLRTGNYGYTF

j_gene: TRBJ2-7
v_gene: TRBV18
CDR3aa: CASSPSLGTGGSNEQYF

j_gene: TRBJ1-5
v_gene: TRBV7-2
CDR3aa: CASSSQGNQPQHF

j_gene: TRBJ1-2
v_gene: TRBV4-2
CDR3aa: CASSRFGGGVDYGYTF

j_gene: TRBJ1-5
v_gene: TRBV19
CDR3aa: CASSIFGTGNQPQHF

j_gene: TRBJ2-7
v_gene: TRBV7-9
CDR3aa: CASSFGTSTYEQYF

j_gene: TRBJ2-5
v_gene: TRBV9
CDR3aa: CASSASNFQETQYF

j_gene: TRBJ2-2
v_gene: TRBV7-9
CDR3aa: CASSLLQALTGELFF

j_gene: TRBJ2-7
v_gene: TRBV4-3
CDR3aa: CASSQGLADLYEQYF

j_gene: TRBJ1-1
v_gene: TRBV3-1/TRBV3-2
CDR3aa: CASSQAPDSTEAFF

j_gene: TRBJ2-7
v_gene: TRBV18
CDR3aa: CASSTGYSYEQYF

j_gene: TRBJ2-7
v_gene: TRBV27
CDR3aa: CASSLFPGPYEQYF

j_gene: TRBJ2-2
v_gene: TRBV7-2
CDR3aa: CASSVTANTGELFF